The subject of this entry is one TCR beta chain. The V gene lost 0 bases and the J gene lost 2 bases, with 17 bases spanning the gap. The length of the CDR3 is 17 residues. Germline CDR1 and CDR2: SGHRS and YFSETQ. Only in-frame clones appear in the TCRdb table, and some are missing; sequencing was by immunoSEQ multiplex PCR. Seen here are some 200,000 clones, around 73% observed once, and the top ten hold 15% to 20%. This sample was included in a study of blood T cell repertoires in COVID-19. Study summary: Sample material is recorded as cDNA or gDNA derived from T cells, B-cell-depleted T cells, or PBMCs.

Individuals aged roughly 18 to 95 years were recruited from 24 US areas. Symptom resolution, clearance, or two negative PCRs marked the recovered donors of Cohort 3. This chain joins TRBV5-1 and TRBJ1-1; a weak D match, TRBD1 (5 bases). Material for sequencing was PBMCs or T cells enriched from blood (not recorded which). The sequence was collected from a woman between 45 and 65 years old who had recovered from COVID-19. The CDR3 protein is CASSLASSGSSNTEAFF. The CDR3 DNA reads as TGCGCCAGCAGCTTGGCCAGTTCAGGGTCCTCTAACACTGAAGCTTTCTTT.